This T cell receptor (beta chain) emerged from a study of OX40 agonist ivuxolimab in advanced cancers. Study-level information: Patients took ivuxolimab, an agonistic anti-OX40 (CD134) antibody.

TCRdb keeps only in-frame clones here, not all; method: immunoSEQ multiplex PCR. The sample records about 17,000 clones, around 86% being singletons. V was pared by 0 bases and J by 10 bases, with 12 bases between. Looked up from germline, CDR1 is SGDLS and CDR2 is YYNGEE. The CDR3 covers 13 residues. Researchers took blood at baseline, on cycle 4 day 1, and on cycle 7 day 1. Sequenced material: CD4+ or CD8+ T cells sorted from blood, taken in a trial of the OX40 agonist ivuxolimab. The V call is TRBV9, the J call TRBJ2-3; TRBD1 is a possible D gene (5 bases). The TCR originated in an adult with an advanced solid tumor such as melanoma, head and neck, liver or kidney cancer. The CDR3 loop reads CASSVADSRSQYF. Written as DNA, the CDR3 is TGTGCCAGCAGCGTAGCCGACAGTCGGTCGCAGTATTTT. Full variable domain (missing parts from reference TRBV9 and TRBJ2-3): DSGVTQTPKHLITATGQRVTLRCSPRSGDLSVYWYQQSLDQGLQFLIQYYNGEERAKGNILERFSAQQFPDLHSELNLSSLELGDSALYFCASSVADSRSQYFGPGTRLTVL.